Shown below are 11 T cell receptor beta chains from a single sample sequenced in a study of human T cells and chemical hapten exposure. Using its own MiXCR run on the RACE reads, TCRdb lists one record per CDR3 protein. Here the sample spans 39,000 or so distinct CDR3 sequences, more than 3% being singletons. The time point denotes: patch test 1, 2 weeks after DPC sensitization. Indicated treatment: therapeutic diphenylcyclopropenone sensitization with weekly scalp DPC. The authors' total RNA extraction used unfractionated whole blood. This material consisted of whole blood, taken in connection with sensitization to the hapten diphenylcyclopropenone (DPC). The receptors stem from a man aged 50 to 60 with alopecia areata. Some clones in this sample may be carry-over from other donors' samples.

The sample holds many counts of this clonotype. V usage is TRBV20-1 and J usage is TRBJ2-1; 9 bases map to TRBD2. Germline assignment: CDR1 DFQATT and CDR2 SNEGSKA (reference sequence). This CDR3 is 13 amino acids long. The V and J ends lost 6 bases and 6 bases, in that order; junction bases with no gene match: 6. CDR3 in amino acids: CSASLTSGNEQFF. In DNA, the CDR3 is TGCAGTGCAAGCCTGACTAGCGGCAATGAGCAGTTCTTC.

This clonotype has a count of ten or more. The rearrangement joins TRBV11-3 to TRBJ1-1; 8 bases line up with TRBD1. V shed 5 bases, J shed 7 bases, and the junction held 6 bases outside the gene matches. CDR3 size: 13 residues. Looked up from germline, CDR1 is SGHNT and CDR2 is YENEEA. The CDR3 nucleotides read TGTGCCAGCAGCACCGGACAGGGCGGTGAAGCTTTCTTT. It encodes CASSTGQGGEAFF.

As regards this clonotype: A read error may explain this, as a much larger clone is one base away. V gene TRBV15 combines with J gene TRBJ1-6, with no clear D. CDR3 length: 15 amino acids. Germline V CDR1 and CDR2: LNHNV, YYDKDF (reference sequence). This chain's CDR3 is CVTSEERFGWSPLHF. The CDR3 coding sequence is TGTGTCACCAGCGAGGAACGGTTCGGTTGGTCACCCCTCCACTTT.

This clonotype showed up many times. The chain employs TRBV24-1 and TRBJ2-1, with D unresolved. CDR3 size: 11 residues. Germline lookup yields CDR1 KGHDR and CDR2 SFDVKD. Trimming took 2 bases from V and 8 from J, leaving 3 bases between them. The CDR3 region is CATSDSDEQFF. The CDR3 DNA reads as TGTGCCACCAGTGATTCGGATGAGCAGTTCTTC.

This clonotype has ten or more counts. The chain uses TRBV7-2 and TRBJ2-1, with unresolved D. V lost 0 bases to trimming and J lost 9 bases, with 9 bases between them. The CDR3 is 13 residues long. CDR1 and CDR2 from the germline V gene are SGHTA and FQGNSA. The CDR3 loop is CASSLAGVGEQFF. The CDR3 DNA is TGTGCCAGCAGCTTAGCAGGAGTTGGTGAGCAGTTCTTC.

This clonotype was detected ten times or more. This rearrangement joins TRBV29-1 to TRBJ1-1, with D perhaps TRBD1 (6 bases). This CDR3 comprises 14 residues. The V and J ends lost 3 bases and 3 bases respectively, with 14 bases between them. Germline V gene lookup returns CDR1 SQVTM and CDR2 ANQGSEA. CDR3 sequence: CSVDLVTGYTEAFF. CDR3 nucleotide sequence: TGCAGCGTTGACCTGGTGACAGGTTACACTGAAGCTTTCTTT.

This clonotype showed up many times. This chain connects TRBV29-1 to TRBJ2-7; 9 bases are a match to TRBD2. The CDR3 loop spans 13 amino acids. V lost 6 bases and J lost 6; bases outside the gene matches: 9. Per the germline V gene, CDR1 is SQVTM and CDR2 is ANQGSEA. The CDR3 spells CSVSPGTSTEQYF. The CDR3 coding sequence is TGCAGCGTCAGTCCCGGGACTAGCACCGAGCAGTACTTC.

This clonotype was seen ten or more times. This chain connects TRBV9 to TRBJ2-3; 8 bases agree with TRBD2. This CDR3 is built from 15 residues. The V gene's germline CDR1 is SGDLS and CDR2 YYNGEE. V lost 3 bases and J lost 5; bases outside the gene matches: 8. In DNA form, the CDR3 reads TGTGCCAGCAGCGGAGTTTCCGGGACTAGAGATACGCAGTATTTT. This encodes CASSGVSGTRDTQYF.

This clonotype turned up a few times. The chain couples TRBV5-4 to TRBJ1-2; D perhaps matches TRBD1 (6 bases). V lost 1 base, J lost 4 bases, and 20 bases lay in between. This CDR3 region has 17 residues. Germline V CDR1 and CDR2: SGHNT, YYREEE (reference sequence). The CDR3 here is CASSLLSGRGSSYGYTF. The CDR3 DNA reads as TGTGCCAGCAGCTTGTTATCAGGCAGGGGTTCCTCCTATGGCTACACCTTC. Supplemented by reference TRBV5-4 and TRBJ1-2, the full variable domain reads ETGVTQSPTHLIKTRGQQVTLRCSSQSGHNTVSWYQQALGQGPQFIFQYYREEENGRGNFPPRFSGLQFPNYSSELNVNALELDDSALYLCASSLLSGRGSSYGYTFGSGTRLTVV.

This clonotype is classed as large (0.1 to 1%). The chain has TRBV25-1 and TRBJ2-7; 10 bases map to TRBD1. Germline lookup yields CDR1 MGHDK and CDR2 SYGVNS. J lost 6 bases, V lost 6 bases, and 14 bases had no gene match. The length of the CDR3 is 16 residues. DNA for the CDR3: TGTGCCAGCAGCCAGATACGGGACAGGGGCATTGGCGAGCAGTACTTC. Encoded protein: CASSQIRDRGIGEQYF.

This clonotype was detected ten times or more. The V call is TRBV5-1, the J call TRBJ2-7; D might be TRBD2 (5 bases). The CDR3 has 16 residues. The V gene's germline CDR1 is SGHRS and CDR2 YFSETQ. V was shortened by 3 bases and J by 0 bases, with 16 bases between the two germline ends. The CDR3 region is CASSSREAASSYEQYF. The CDR3 DNA sequence: TGCGCCAGCAGCTCCCGGGAAGCGGCCAGCTCCTACGAGCAGTACTTC.